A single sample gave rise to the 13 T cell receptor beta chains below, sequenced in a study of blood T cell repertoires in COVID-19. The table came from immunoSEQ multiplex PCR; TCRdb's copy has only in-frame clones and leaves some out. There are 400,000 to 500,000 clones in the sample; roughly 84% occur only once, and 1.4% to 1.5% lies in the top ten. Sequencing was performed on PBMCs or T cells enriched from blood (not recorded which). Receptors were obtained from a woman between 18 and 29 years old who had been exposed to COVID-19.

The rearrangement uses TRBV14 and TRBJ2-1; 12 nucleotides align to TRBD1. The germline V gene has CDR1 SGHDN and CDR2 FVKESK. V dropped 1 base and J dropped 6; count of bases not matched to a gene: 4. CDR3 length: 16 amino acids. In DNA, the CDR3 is TGTGCCAGCAGCCAAGCGGGACAGGGGGCGTTCAATGAGCAGTTCTTC. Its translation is CASSQAGQGAFNEQFF.

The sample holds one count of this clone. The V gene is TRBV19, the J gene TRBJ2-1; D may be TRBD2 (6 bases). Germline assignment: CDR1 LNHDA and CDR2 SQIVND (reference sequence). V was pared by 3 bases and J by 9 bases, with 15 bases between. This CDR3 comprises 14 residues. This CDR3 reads CASSIIQPGGEQFF. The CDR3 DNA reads TGTGCCAGTAGTATTATTCAGCCCGGGGGTGAGCAGTTCTTC.

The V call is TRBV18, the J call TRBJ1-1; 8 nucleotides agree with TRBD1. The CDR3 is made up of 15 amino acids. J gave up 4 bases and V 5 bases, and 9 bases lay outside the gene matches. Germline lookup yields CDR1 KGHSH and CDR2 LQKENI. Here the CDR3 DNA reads TGTGCCAGCTCATCACTCCAGGGGGCAGGCACTGAAGCTTTCTTT. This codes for CASSSLQGAGTEAFF.

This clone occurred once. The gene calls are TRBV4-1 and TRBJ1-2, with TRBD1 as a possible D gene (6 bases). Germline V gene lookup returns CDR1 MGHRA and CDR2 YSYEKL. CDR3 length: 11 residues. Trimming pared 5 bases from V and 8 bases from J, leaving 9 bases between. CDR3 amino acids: CASSARGGYTF. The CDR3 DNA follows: TGCGCCAGCAGCGCTAGGGGGGGCTACACCTTC.

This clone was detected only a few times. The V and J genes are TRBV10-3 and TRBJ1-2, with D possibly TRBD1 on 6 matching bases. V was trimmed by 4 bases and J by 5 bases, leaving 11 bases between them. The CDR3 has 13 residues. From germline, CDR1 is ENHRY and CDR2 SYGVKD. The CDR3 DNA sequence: TGTGCCATCAGTGGGGAGAGGGGGTATGGCTACACCTTC. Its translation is CAISGERGYGYTF.

CDR3 coding DNA: TGTGCCAGCAGGGACTACAGGGGGCGGGAATCACCCCTCCACTTT. Translation: CASRDYRGRESPLHF. The chain combines TRBV27 with TRBJ1-6, with 9 bases aligning to TRBD1. The CDR3 is 15 residues long. The ends lost 6 bases at V and 10 bases at J; junction bases unmatched: 10. In germline, CDR1 is MNHEY, CDR2 SMNVEV (reference sequence).

CDR3 protein: CASRQGSSYNSPLHF. In DNA, the CDR3 is TGTGCCAGCAGACAGGGGAGCTCCTATAATTCACCCCTCCACTTT. The chain employs TRBV6-5 and TRBJ1-6; 7 bases match TRBD1. Trimming took 6 bases from V and 0 from J; bases not matched to a gene: 2. The CDR3 is 15 amino acids. Germline CDR1 MNHEY, CDR2 SVGAGI.

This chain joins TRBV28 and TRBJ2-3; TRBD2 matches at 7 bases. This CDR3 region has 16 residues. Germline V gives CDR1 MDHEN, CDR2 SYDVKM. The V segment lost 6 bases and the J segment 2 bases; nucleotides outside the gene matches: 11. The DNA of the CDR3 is TGTGCCAGCAGCTCCCCGGCTAGCGGATACACAGATACGCAGTATTTT. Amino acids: CASSSPASGYTDTQYF.

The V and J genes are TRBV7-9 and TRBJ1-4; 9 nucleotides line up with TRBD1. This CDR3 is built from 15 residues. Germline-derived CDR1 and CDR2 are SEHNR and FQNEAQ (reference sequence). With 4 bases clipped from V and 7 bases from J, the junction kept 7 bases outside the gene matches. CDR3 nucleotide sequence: TGTGCCAGCAGCTCACGAATGGACAGGGGTGAAAAACTGTTTTTT. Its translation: CASSSRMDRGEKLFF.

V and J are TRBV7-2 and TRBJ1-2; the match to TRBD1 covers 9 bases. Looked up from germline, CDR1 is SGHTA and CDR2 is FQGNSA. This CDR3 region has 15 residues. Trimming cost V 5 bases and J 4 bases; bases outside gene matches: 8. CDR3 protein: CASSLNRGQGYGYTF. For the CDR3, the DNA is TGTGCCAGCAGCCTGAACAGGGGGCAAGGCTATGGCTACACCTTC.

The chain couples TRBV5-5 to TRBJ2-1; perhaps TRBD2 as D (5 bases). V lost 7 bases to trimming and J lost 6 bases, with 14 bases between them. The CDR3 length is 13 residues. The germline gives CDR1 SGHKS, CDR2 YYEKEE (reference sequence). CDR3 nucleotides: TGTGCCAGCCTCGGGATCCCCGGCAATGAGCAGTTCTTC. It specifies CASLGIPGNEQFF.

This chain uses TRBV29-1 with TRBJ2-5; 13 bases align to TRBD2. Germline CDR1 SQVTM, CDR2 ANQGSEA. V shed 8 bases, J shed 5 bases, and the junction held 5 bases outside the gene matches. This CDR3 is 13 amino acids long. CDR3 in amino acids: CSSRLAGGETQYF. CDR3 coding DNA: TGCAGCTCAAGACTAGCGGGAGGCGAGACCCAGTACTTC.

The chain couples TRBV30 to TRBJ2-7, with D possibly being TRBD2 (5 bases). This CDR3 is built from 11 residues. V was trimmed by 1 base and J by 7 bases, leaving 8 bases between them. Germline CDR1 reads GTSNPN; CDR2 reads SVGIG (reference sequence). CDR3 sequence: CAWSAPGEQYF. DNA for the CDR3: TGTGCCTGGAGTGCCCCGGGGGAGCAGTACTTC. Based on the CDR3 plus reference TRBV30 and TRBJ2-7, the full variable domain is SQTIHQWPATLVQPVGSPLSLECTVEGTSNPNLYWYRQAAGRGLQLLFYSVGIGQISSEVPQNLSASRPQDRQFILSSKKLLLSDSGFYLCAWSAPGEQYFGPGTRLTVT.